Below are 18 T cell receptor beta chains sequenced from a single sample in a study of tumor and adjacent non-tumor tissue in lung cancer. Three rounds of nested PCR, following a modified ARM-PCR protocol, produced the TCRbeta library. One entry per CDR3 protein, called by TCRdb with MiXCR from the multiplex PCR reads. The sample includes 43,000 or so distinct CDR3 sequences, less than 65% of them seen just once. This sample's RNA came from whole unsorted tissue. More than 3 cm separated this lung sample from the edge of the tumor. The sample was distant non-tumor lung tissue. The receptors originated from a man in his fifties with non-small cell lung cancer.

In this sample, this clonotype turned up many times. This chain joins TRBV10-3 and TRBJ1-2; the D is unclear. V lost 3 bases to trimming and J lost 2 bases, with 1 base between them. Germline V lookup: CDR1 ENHRY, CDR2 SYGVKD. This CDR3 comprises 11 residues. The chain's CDR3 is CAISDNYGYTF. DNA of the CDR3: TGTGCCATCAGTGACAACTATGGCTACACCTTC.

The genes are TRBV2 and TRBJ2-1; no firm D call. Trimming pared 9 bases from V and 1 base from J, leaving 10 bases between. Germline V CDR1 and CDR2: SNHLY, FYNNEI. The CDR3 is 13 amino acids. CDR3 coding DNA: TGTGCCAGTCAAGGGCCTTCCTACAATGAGCAGTTCTTC. This sequence encodes CASQGPSYNEQFF.

This clonotype was detected many times. The chain links TRBV5-4 to TRBJ2-2; 8 nucleotides align to TRBD1. CDR3 size: 14 residues. J was trimmed by 7 bases and V by 1 base; bases with no gene match: 3. CDR1 is SGHNT, CDR2 YYREEE, per germline (reference sequence). CDR3 sequence reads: CASSLQGAGGELFF. The CDR3 DNA sequence: TGTGCCAGCAGCTTGCAGGGGGCTGGCGGGGAGCTGTTTTTT.

Details on this clonotype: An end of the junction does not agree with germline; a read error may underlie this. J is TRBJ2-1 and V is TRBV5-1; TRBD2 matches at 13 bases. The CDR3 spans 15 residues. In germline, CDR1 is SGHRS, CDR2 YFSETQ. CDR3 loop: CASSRTSGSANEQSF. In DNA form, the CDR3 reads TGCGCCAGCAGCCGGACTAGCGGGAGTGCAAATGAGCAGTCCTTC. Looking up the rest from reference TRBV5-1 and TRBJ2-1 gives the full variable domain: KAGVTQTPRYLIKTRGQQVTLSCSPISGHRSVSWYQQTPGQGLQFLFEYFSETQRNKGNFPGRFSGRQFSNSRSEMNVSTLELGDSALYLCASSRTSGSANEQSFGPGTRLTVL.

Comment on this clonotype: The conserved closing phenylalanine or tryptophan is absent in this CDR3, likely reflecting a read error. The rearrangement uses TRBV29-1 and TRBJ1-5; tentatively, D is TRBD1 (5 bases). This CDR3 is 12 amino acids long. The germline V gene has CDR1 SQVTM and CDR2 ANQGSEA. The CDR3 bases are TGCAGCGTAGGGGACGGCAATCAGTCCCAGCATATT. The encoded protein is CSVGDGNQSQHI.

Comment on this clonotype: Given a much more abundant clone one base away, this may be a read error. The chain employs TRBV9 and TRBJ1-5; 8 bases line up with TRBD1. Per germline, CDR1 SGDLS and CDR2 YYNGEE. The V segment lost 4 bases and the J segment 5 bases; nucleotides outside the gene matches: 11. This CDR3 has 16 residues. CDR3 nucleotide sequence: TGTGCCAGCAGCCTCGGGGGGCAGGGGGCGGATCAGCCCCAGCATTTT. It is translated as CASSLGGQGADQPQHF. The whole variable domain, remainder taken from reference TRBV9 and TRBJ1-5, is DSGVTQTPKHLITATGQRVTLRCSPRSGDLSVYWYQQSLDQGLQFLIQYYNGEERAKGNILERFSAQQFPDLHSELNLSSLELGDSALYFCASSLGGQGADQPQHFGDGTRLSIL.

As to this clonotype: A much larger clone differs by one base, so this may be a read error. In DNA form, the CDR3 reads TGCAGTGCTAGAGGTCCCGGACTAGCGGGGGGGCAGAACATTCAGTACTTC. Amino acid sequence: CSARGPGLAGGQNIQYF. V is TRBV20-1 and J is TRBJ2-4, with 15 bases fitting TRBD2. V was clipped by 1 base and J by 7 bases; unmatched bases: 8. Germline values: CDR1 DFQATT, CDR2 SNEGSKA (reference sequence). The CDR3 consists of 17 residues.

In the case of this clonotype: Sequence at one end of the junction differs from germline and may be a read error. This sequence joins TRBV11-2 and TRBJ2-3; 7 bases match TRBD2. Germline V gives CDR1 SGHAT, CDR2 FQNNGV. The CDR3 length is 19 residues. The CDR3, as DNA: TGTGCCAGCAGTTTATCTAGTGCGGCGGGAGTACGAGGCACAAATACGGAGTATTTT. It is translated as CASSLSSAAGVRGTNTEYF.

With regard to this clonotype: The junction differs from germline at one of its ends, possibly a read error. The chain employs TRBV6-9 and TRBJ2-5; D perhaps matches TRBD2 (6 bases). Germline V CDR1 and CDR2: MNHGY, SVAAGI. There are 16 residues in the CDR3. CDR3 region: CASSYPLKEGQEIQYF. CDR3 DNA sequence: TGTGCCAGTAGTTACCCGCTTAAGGAGGGGCAAGAGATCCAGTACTTC.

About this clonotype: The junction differs from germline at one of its ends, possibly a read error. This rearrangement joins TRBV12-3 or TRBV12-4 to TRBJ2-1, with no clear D. This CDR3 comprises 11 residues. The CDR3 bases are TGTGCCAGTAGTCCGAAGAATGAGCGGTTCTTC. It specifies CASSPKNERFF.

This clonotype was seen repeatedly, ten times or more. The chain is built from TRBV28 and TRBJ2-5; 7 nucleotides line up with TRBD1. The CDR3 extends over 14 amino acids. V was pared by 5 bases and J by 2 bases, with 5 bases of the junction left unmatched. Germline V gene lookup returns CDR1 MDHEN and CDR2 SYDVKM. This chain's CDR3 is CASSGTAIQETQYF. The CDR3 nucleotides read TGTGCCAGCAGTGGGACAGCCATTCAAGAGACCCAGTACTTC.

Turning to this clonotype: This sequence may be a read error, since a much larger clone differs from it by one base. The chain uses TRBV5-1 and TRBJ2-3, with D possibly matching TRBD2 (5 bases). Germline V gives CDR1 SGHRS, CDR2 YFSETQ. The CDR3 length is 14 residues. CDR3 sequence (DNA): TGCGCCAGCGGCCAAGGACTGAGCACAGATACGCAGTACTTT. Its translation is CASGQGLSTDTQYF.

Notes on this clonotype: One end of the junction fails to match germline, which may point to a read error. The chain couples TRBV12-3 or TRBV12-4 to TRBJ2-2, with D perhaps matching TRBD1 or TRBD2 (5 bases each). This CDR3 is built from 14 residues. The CDR3 region has the DNA TGTGCCAGCAGGTCAAATGAGGACACCGGGGAGTTGTTTTTT. Its translation: CASRSNEDTGELFF.

In the case of this clonotype: It is likely a read error, because the conserved phenylalanine at the end of the CDR3 is missing. The chain is built from TRBV11-2 and TRBJ2-7; 8 nucleotides agree with TRBD1. This CDR3 is 15 amino acids long. The germline gives CDR1 SGHAT, CDR2 FQNNGV. CDR3 nucleotides: TGTGCCAACAGCTCAGGGACAGGTAGAATCTACGAGCAGTACATC. Translated, it gives CANSSGTGRIYEQYI.

As for this clonotype: Here the CDR3 omits its conserved ending phenylalanine or tryptophan, so a read error is the likely source. Because the CDR3's place on the DNA is in doubt, the DNA is left out and the CDR3 is given as listed by TCRdb. This chain links TRBV11-3 with TRBJ2-7; no DNA check was done on the table's D call, TRBD2. The CDR3 length is 15 residues, termini included. CDR1 is SGHNT, CDR2 YENEEA, per germline. The CDR3 loop reads CASSLDPPSWRDGAT.

This clonotype was picked up one time. J is TRBJ2-1 and V is TRBV19, with unresolved D. Germline assignment: CDR1 LNHDA and CDR2 SQIVND (reference sequence). With 1 base removed from V and 4 bases from J, the gap between germline ends came to 11 bases. The CDR3 is 15 residues long. The CDR3 protein is CASSIGEELYNEQFF. In DNA, the CDR3 is TGTGCCAGTAGTATAGGCGAGGAGCTGTACAATGAGCAGTTCTTC.

The J gene is TRBJ2-7, the V gene TRBV10-1, with 11 nucleotides matching TRBD2. The germline V gene encodes CDR1 WNHNN and CDR2 SYGVQD (reference sequence). The CDR3 consists of 15 residues. V gave up 2 bases and J gave up 10 bases; unmatched junction bases: 10. CDR3 loop: CASSEVAGGSYKQYF. The DNA of the CDR3 is TGCGCCAGCAGTGAGGTAGCGGGAGGGTCCTACAAACAGTACTTC.

This clonotype has ten or more counts. The chain carries TRBV6-1 and TRBJ1-5, with D possibly TRBD1 on 6 matching bases. The V end lost 4 bases, the J end lost 7 bases, and 14 bases lay between the germline ends. The CDR3 spans 14 residues. Germline V lookup: CDR1 MNHNS, CDR2 SASEGT. The CDR3 DNA is TGTGCCAGCAGTGCCCGGGGACAAGACCAGCCCCAGCATTTT. As protein: CASSARGQDQPQHF.